A selection of T cell receptor beta chains follows, all from one sample in a study of response to subunit inactivated influenza vaccine. One entry per CDR3 protein results from TCRdb running MiXCR on the RT-PCR reads. The sample carries about 520,000 distinct CDR3 sequences, 6% to 9% recorded once. Here the sequenced sample was PBMCs from blood, taken about 23 months after vaccination. The receptors were gathered from a man aged 50 to 69 who received an inactivated influenza vaccine. Both conserved end residues are part of each CDR3. The D gene is left open where the match is weak. The size field is filled for only some rows; it gives once, few, many or a size class.

.,.,TRBJ2-1,TRBV29-1,CSVELFNEQFF,TGCAGCGTTGAGTTGTTCAATGAGCAGTTCTTC
few,.,TRBJ1-5,TRBV28,CASSLSGYDQPQHF,TGTGCCAGCAGTTTGTCGGGATATGATCAGCCCCAGCATTTT
.,TRBD2,TRBJ2-1,TRBV20-1,CSAISGSGNEQFF,TGCAGTGCAATTAGCGGGAGTGGCAATGAGCAGTTCTTC
.,TRBD2,TRBJ2-3,TRBV7-2,CASSLVPSGRTQYF,TGTGCCAGCAGCTTAGTTCCTAGCGGGAGGACGCAGTATTTT
few,TRBD2,TRBJ2-3,TRBV20-1,CSARPAGNTDTQYF,TGCAGTGCTAGACCAGCGGGAAACACAGATACGCAGTATTTT
many,TRBD1,TRBJ1-1,TRBV5-1,CASSLGTGGEAFF,TGCGCCAGCAGCCTCGGGACAGGTGGTGAAGCTTTCTTT
many,.,TRBJ2-3,TRBV20-1,CSARRFTSTDTQYF,TGCAGTGCTAGACGCTTTACTAGCACAGATACGCAGTATTTT
many,TRBD2,TRBJ2-6,TRBV11-1,CASSASLAGGPKGSGANVLTF,TGTGCCAGCAGCGCCTCGCTTGCGGGAGGGCCGAAGGGCTCTGGGGCCAACGTCCTGACTTTC
many,.,TRBJ1-5,TRBV6-6,CASTDDGHQPQHF,TGTGCCAGCACCGACGACGGGCATCAGCCCCAGCATTTT
many,.,TRBJ1-2,TRBV3-1,CASSLDPTGDYTF,TGTGCCAGCAGCCTAGACCCCACAGGCGACTACACCTTC
.,.,TRBJ2-1,TRBV6-2/TRBV6-3,CASRPNTYNEQFF,TGTGCCAGCAGGCCAAACACTTACAATGAGCAGTTCTTC
many,.,TRBJ1-6,TRBV7-2,CASSLGTNNSPLHF,TGTGCCAGCAGCTTAGGGACAAATAATTCACCCCTCCACTTT
.,.,TRBJ1-6,TRBV30,CAWSGRGMRYNSPLHF,TGTGCCTGGAGTGGGAGGGGGATGAGATATAATTCACCCCTCCACTTT
many,.,TRBJ1-2,TRBV30,CAWSRPGYGYTF,TGTGCCTGGAGTAGGCCAGGCTATGGCTACACCTTC
many,TRBD1,TRBJ2-7,TRBV6-1,CASSLRDRPSYEQYF,TGTGCCAGCAGCCTCCGGGACAGGCCTTCCTACGAGCAGTACTTC
few,.,TRBJ2-1,TRBV4-3,CASSRTMSRESYNEQFF,TGCGCCAGCAGCCGCACCATGAGTCGGGAGTCTTACAATGAGCAGTTCTTC
many,.,TRBJ2-3,TRBV12-3/TRBV12-4,CASRPDRGNTQYF,TGTGCCAGCAGGCCCGACCGGGGGAACACGCAGTATTTT
many,.,TRBJ2-7,TRBV12-3/TRBV12-4,CASSFGQRTSYEQYF,TGTGCCAGCAGTTTTGGTCAGCGAACCTCCTACGAGCAGTACTTC
.,.,TRBJ2-1,TRBV10-2,CASSELQSSYNEQFF,TGCGCCAGCAGTGAGCTTCAGAGCTCCTACAATGAGCAGTTCTTC
few,.,TRBJ2-1,TRBV7-8,CASSLVVEAYNEQFF,TGTGCCAGCAGCTTAGTTGTGGAGGCGTACAATGAGCAGTTCTTC
.,.,TRBJ2-5,TRBV7-9,CASSAEGETQYF,TGTGCCAGCAGCGCCGAGGGGGAGACCCAGTACTTC
few,TRBD2,TRBJ2-5,TRBV20-1,CSARHTSGKETQYF,TGCAGTGCTAGACATACTAGCGGAAAAGAGACCCAGTACTTC
many,.,TRBJ2-7,TRBV20-1,CSAGVEQYF,TGCAGTGCTGGGGTTGAGCAGTACTTC
.,TRBD1,TRBJ1-5,TRBV12-3/TRBV12-4,CASSLKGAYQPQHF,TGTGCCAGCAGTTTGAAGGGGGCCTATCAGCCCCAGCATTTT
few,.,TRBJ2-1,TRBV9,CASSVDAVREQFF,TGTGCCAGCAGCGTAGATGCAGTCCGGGAGCAGTTCTTC
few,TRBD2,TRBJ2-1,TRBV18,CASSPSSGTSNEQFF,TGTGCCAGCTCACCTTCTAGCGGGACATCGAATGAGCAGTTCTTC
few,.,TRBJ2-2,TRBV11-1,CASGLRQYTGELFF,TGTGCCAGCGGCTTAAGACAGTACACCGGGGAGCTGTTTTTT
few,.,TRBJ1-5,TRBV10-2,CASGSGGRNQPQHF,TGCGCCAGCGGGTCCGGGGGCCGCAATCAGCCCCAGCATTTT
few,.,TRBJ2-2,TRBV25-1,CASTLDYPNTGELFF,TGTGCCAGCACCTTGGACTACCCGAACACCGGGGAGCTGTTTTTT
many,.,TRBJ2-7,TRBV7-2,CASSLGAAAYEQYF,TGTGCCAGCAGCCTAGGGGCCGCCGCCTACGAGCAGTACTTC
.,.,TRBJ2-1,TRBV20-1,CSVRDAVSGTNEQFF,TGCAGTGTACGGGATGCGGTGTCTGGAACCAATGAGCAGTTCTTC
many,.,TRBJ2-5,TRBV20-1,CSARVDRSSKTQYF,TGCAGTGCTAGAGTGGATAGGTCGAGTAAGACCCAGTACTTC
few,TRBD1,TRBJ2-5,TRBV20-1,CSARGTGKETQYF,TGCAGTGCTCGGGGGACAGGGAAAGAGACCCAGTACTTC
.,.,TRBJ2-2,TRBV28,CASSLLRLRGPNTGELFF,TGTGCCAGCAGTTTACTACGACTTCGGGGGCCGAACACCGGGGAGCTGTTTTTT
few,.,TRBJ2-1,TRBV20-1,CSARDLGAFSEQFF,TGCAGTGCTAGAGATCTTGGGGCTTTCAGTGAGCAGTTCTTC